Listed here are 9 T cell receptor beta chains from one sample, sequenced in a study of control samples from healthy donors and cancer patients (dated by TCRdb to 2020 to 2022). Library preparation used the immunoSEQ multiplex PCR assay. Drawn from immuneACCESS, this table holds only the in-frame rearrangements with V and J called that TCRdb kept. Clones are partly lost; checked studies trace under half to an unresolved V gene and leave the rest unexplained. Recorded for this sample are 150,000 to 200,000 clones; about 90% of them occurred a single time. The ten largest clones add up to approximately 1.8% of the sample. Sequenced sample: blood. These receptor sequences come from a man younger than 35 in good health.

The chain combines TRBV6-2 or TRBV6-3 with TRBJ2-7; D remains ambiguous. V was pared by 3 bases and J by 6 bases, with 12 bases between. Germline V gene sequence: CDR1 MNHEY, CDR2 SVGEGT. The CDR3 length is 13 residues. DNA for the CDR3: TGTGCCAGCAGTTATCTTGGTCTTGGCGAGCAGTACTTC. This encodes CASSYLGLGEQYF.

The chain carries TRBV7-8 and TRBJ2-1, with TRBD2 as a possible D gene (5 bases). Germline CDR1 and CDR2: SGHVS and FQNEAQ. This CDR3 region has 19 residues. The germline V and J ends were trimmed by 5 bases and 0 bases, with 23 bases remaining between them. The CDR3 is CASSQSRSIGEVSYNEQFF. The CDR3, as DNA: TGTGCCAGCAGCCAATCCCGGTCTATCGGGGAAGTCTCCTACAATGAGCAGTTCTTC.

This clone has just one count. The chain carries TRBV9 and TRBJ2-7; 9 nucleotides agree with TRBD2. Trimming at V came to 2 bases and at J to 0 bases, leaving 3 bases not matched to a gene. The length of the CDR3 is 15 residues. Germline loops: CDR1 SGDLS, CDR2 YYNGEE. CDR3 sequence: CASSVSGGNSYEQYF. CDR3 DNA: TGTGCCAGCAGCGTTAGCGGGGGTAACTCCTACGAGCAGTACTTC. The whole variable domain, filled in from reference TRBV9 and TRBJ2-7, reads DSGVTQTPKHLITATGQRVTLRCSPRSGDLSVYWYQQSLDQGLQFLIQYYNGEERAKGNILERFSAQQFPDLHSELNLSSLELGDSALYFCASSVSGGNSYEQYFGPGTRLTVT.

The gene calls are TRBV2 and TRBJ2-3; D perhaps matches TRBD2 (5 bases). V lost 7 bases and J lost 0, with 14 bases in between. Germline V gives CDR1 SNHLY, CDR2 FYNNEI. The CDR3 loop spans 15 amino acids. The chain's CDR3 is CASKYMRESTDTQYF. The CDR3 DNA reads as TGTGCCAGCAAGTATATGAGGGAGAGCACAGATACGCAGTATTTT.

The chain combines TRBV29-1 with TRBJ2-7, with 7 bases fitting TRBD1. V lost 1 base, J lost 5 bases, and 8 bases stayed unmatched. The CDR3 is 14 residues long. The germline gives CDR1 SQVTM, CDR2 ANQGSEA. The CDR3 DNA reads TGCAGCGTTGAAGGGTACAGGGGTCGAAACGAGCAGTACTTC. As protein: CSVEGYRGRNEQYF.

V usage is TRBV27 and J usage is TRBJ1-1, with D hard to call. V was clipped by 4 bases and J by 6 bases, with 9 bases between them. The length of the CDR3 is 12 residues. Germline V gene data show CDR1 as MNHEY and CDR2 as SMNVEV (reference sequence). The CDR3 DNA sequence: TGTGCCAGCAGTTCGGAGGGTGCTGAAGCTTTCTTT. Translating it yields CASSSEGAEAFF.

The J gene is TRBJ1-2, the V gene TRBV6-2 or TRBV6-3; tentatively, D is TRBD1 (5 bases). This CDR3 spans 15 amino acids. The ends were cut back, 4 bases at V and 4 bases at J, with 16 bases in the middle. Germline V gives CDR1 MNHEY, CDR2 SVGEGT. DNA of the CDR3: TGTGCCAGCAGTTCCCCCAGACTGGGGGTCTATGGCTACACCTTC. It codes for CASSSPRLGVYGYTF.

The V gene is TRBV7-9, the J gene TRBJ2-7, with D maybe TRBD1 (6 bases). The CDR3 is 14 residues long. Germline CDR1 SEHNR, CDR2 FQNEAQ (reference sequence). With 5 bases removed from V and 0 bases from J, the gap between germline ends came to 11 bases. The CDR3 reads CASSKGGSSYEQYF. CDR3 sequence (DNA): TGTGCCAGCAGCAAAGGGGGAAGCTCCTACGAGCAGTACTTC.

The chain combines TRBV5-5 with TRBJ1-6; no reliable D call. Trimming pared 0 bases from V and 0 bases from J, leaving 4 bases between. The CDR3 covers 15 residues. Per germline, CDR1 SGHKS and CDR2 YYEKEE (reference sequence). The CDR3 nucleotides read TGTGCCAGCAGCTTGGGCAGCTCCTATAATTCACCCCTCCACTTT. Translated: CASSLGSSYNSPLHF.